The entry below gives a single T cell receptor (beta chain) sequence along with its context. What it binds is unknown. This sample was taken from a study of CD8 T cells in ankylosing spondylitis. The V end was cut by 0 bases, the J end by 6 bases, with 13 bases between. Germline V gene data show CDR1 as SGDLS and CDR2 as YYNGEE. The CDR3 has 15 amino acids. General study findings and limits: Significant enrichment of disease-linked clones was reported in matched ankylosing spondylitis synovial fluid.

Libraries of TCR beta came from quantitative 5'-RACE with molecular barcodes. TCRdb reprocessed the 5' RACE reads via MiXCR and lists one record per CDR3 protein. The top ten hold about 1.8% of the sample, which has more than 25,000 distinct CDR3 sequences, roughly 5% seen once. Sequenced: blood, either unsorted or a sorted T cell fraction (not recorded which). The J gene is TRBJ2-1, the V gene TRBV9; possible D gene TRBD1, 6 bases. This clonotype was obtained from a female donor with ankylosing spondylitis or in good health (not recorded which). CDR3 protein: CASSVVQGSSNEQFF. The CDR3 bases are TGTGCCAGCAGCGTAGTACAGGGTAGTAGCAATGAGCAGTTCTTC.